Listed below are T cell receptor beta chains from one sample, sequenced in a study of Ad26.COV2.S vaccination and SARS-CoV-2 variants. This table comes from immunoSEQ multiplex PCR, and its TCRdb copy is limited to in-frame clones, with some not included. This sample carries a few hundred thousand clones, around 89% of them seen once, and the ten largest clones take 3.6%. The material was peripheral blood, obtained in a trial of Ad26.COV2.S vaccine versus placebo. The receptor set was obtained from a person aged 18-60 years who received the Ad26.COV2.S COVID-19 vaccine or a placebo. Both conserved end residues are trimmed from each CDR3.

TRBV4-1,ASSQGDSNTYYEQY
TRBV6-5,ASGHSGPAYEQY
TRBV30,AWSDSNYGYT
TRBV7-9,ASSFGSGQRV
TRBV28,ASRYQGVHTDTQY
TRBV4-3,ASSLGTAGIAADTQY
TRBV4-2,ASSLSLDRDPN
TRBV4-2,ASSDSGMAGYNEQF
TRBV3-1/TRBV3-2,ASSHTGTEAF
TRBV7-2,ASSQGTTVTGELF
TRBV5-1,ASSLGLAGDANEQF
TRBV27,ASSLVATNEKLF
TRBV5-4,ASSLLSGLAGGSYTQY
TRBV5-4,ASSTAGTGGGKLF
TRBV3-1/TRBV3-2,ASSRLPGDQPQH